The rows below give T cell receptor beta chains drawn from one sample of a study of neoadjuvant nivolumab and ipilimumab in lung cancer. TCRdb's table, derived via immunoSEQ multiplex PCR, lists solely in-frame clones and lacks some. This table has roughly 1,800 clones, 85% appearing once. Here the sequenced sample was adjacent normal lung tissue, taken after neoadjuvant nivolumab, alone or with ipilimumab, at or shortly before surgery. Every receptor here comes from an adult with non-small cell lung cancer. CDR3s leave out the opening cysteine and the closing phenylalanine or tryptophan. The order of the fields is D gene, clone size, V gene, CDR3 protein. A D gene is named only where the DNA matches it firmly. Expanded clones are given a class, and other clones once, few, many or no size at all.

D gene: TRBD1; clone size: .; V gene: TRBV4-3; CDR3 protein: ASSPSTGIGYGYT
D gene: .; clone size: .; V gene: TRBV27; CDR3 protein: ASSPPGREVSEQY
D gene: TRBD2; clone size: .; V gene: TRBV7-8; CDR3 protein: ASSLVGGTSRSNTGELF
D gene: TRBD1; clone size: once; V gene: TRBV2; CDR3 protein: ASTLDRGAGNTIY
D gene: .; clone size: .; V gene: TRBV13; CDR3 protein: ASSLNRVKTQY
D gene: TRBD2; clone size: once; V gene: TRBV5-1; CDR3 protein: ASSLGLAGASYNEQF
D gene: TRBD1; clone size: .; V gene: TRBV30; CDR3 protein: AWKGPTGGPSPLH
D gene: .; clone size: .; V gene: TRBV5-1; CDR3 protein: ASTRTGNNEQF
D gene: TRBD2; clone size: .; V gene: TRBV6-5; CDR3 protein: ASSYGAGASNEQF
D gene: .; clone size: .; V gene: TRBV6-1; CDR3 protein: ASSEEGYGYT
D gene: TRBD1; clone size: .; V gene: TRBV29-1; CDR3 protein: SVEDPWDRQETQY
D gene: TRBD2; clone size: .; V gene: TRBV5-1; CDR3 protein: ASSLSGVGANVLT
D gene: .; clone size: .; V gene: TRBV5-5; CDR3 protein: ASSLENGMGVNEQF
D gene: .; clone size: .; V gene: TRBV7-2; CDR3 protein: ASSLQLNQPQH
D gene: TRBD1; clone size: few; V gene: TRBV29-1; CDR3 protein: SVEEDREVYYT
D gene: .; clone size: once; V gene: TRBV5-1; CDR3 protein: ASSPLPGTNGYT
D gene: .; clone size: few; V gene: TRBV6-5; CDR3 protein: ASSYKAADTQY
D gene: .; clone size: .; V gene: TRBV6-5; CDR3 protein: ASSTAPHLVNEQF
D gene: .; clone size: .; V gene: TRBV28; CDR3 protein: ASNRQSSNQPQH
D gene: .; clone size: .; V gene: TRBV6-1; CDR3 protein: ASSEFDSGGLGNQPQH
D gene: TRBD2; clone size: .; V gene: TRBV5-1; CDR3 protein: ASSTGLAGGSNEQF
D gene: .; clone size: .; V gene: TRBV10-2; CDR3 protein: ASSLTGPYTEAF
D gene: .; clone size: .; V gene: TRBV15; CDR3 protein: ATSSRGTYNEQF
D gene: TRBD2; clone size: .; V gene: TRBV7-9; CDR3 protein: ASSPRTSGDGADTQY
D gene: TRBD1; clone size: .; V gene: TRBV28; CDR3 protein: ASSHGTGVYSRDYEQY
D gene: TRBD2; clone size: .; V gene: TRBV6-4; CDR3 protein: ASSDSTSGSTDTQY
D gene: TRBD1; clone size: .; V gene: TRBV6-1; CDR3 protein: ASRAGQDYEQY
D gene: TRBD1; clone size: .; V gene: TRBV30; CDR3 protein: ASRDRGPGEQY
D gene: TRBD1; clone size: .; V gene: TRBV30; CDR3 protein: AWNPGQGNTEAF
D gene: .; clone size: .; V gene: TRBV6-5; CDR3 protein: ASSYGLYGYT
D gene: .; clone size: .; V gene: TRBV6-5; CDR3 protein: ASSYVAGELF
D gene: .; clone size: .; V gene: TRBV7-9; CDR3 protein: ASSPTGQTGNTEAF
D gene: TRBD2; clone size: .; V gene: TRBV28; CDR3 protein: AYGGGRKQAGELF
D gene: TRBD2; clone size: .; V gene: TRBV29-1; CDR3 protein: SVETGGPYEQF
D gene: TRBD1; clone size: .; V gene: TRBV6-8; CDR3 protein: ASSRTSGQGSKNIQY
D gene: .; clone size: .; V gene: TRBV25-1; CDR3 protein: ASTRGQPYSGANVLT
D gene: TRBD2; clone size: .; V gene: TRBV5-4; CDR3 protein: ASSLLLLAGDFNEQF
D gene: .; clone size: few; V gene: TRBV7-8; CDR3 protein: ASSRLQGPSQPQH
D gene: .; clone size: once; V gene: TRBV2; CDR3 protein: ASSAYGVAGELF
D gene: TRBD1; clone size: .; V gene: TRBV11-2; CDR3 protein: ASSSQGAGAEAF
D gene: TRBD1; clone size: .; V gene: TRBV10-2; CDR3 protein: ASSGRDRGLEQY
D gene: .; clone size: .; V gene: TRBV6-5; CDR3 protein: ASSHQGRQQETQY
D gene: .; clone size: .; V gene: TRBV11-3; CDR3 protein: ASSHFESRQSRANVLT
D gene: .; clone size: few; V gene: TRBV10-1; CDR3 protein: ASSEAGTDTQY
D gene: TRBD1; clone size: .; V gene: TRBV4-1; CDR3 protein: ASSLQGMAETQY